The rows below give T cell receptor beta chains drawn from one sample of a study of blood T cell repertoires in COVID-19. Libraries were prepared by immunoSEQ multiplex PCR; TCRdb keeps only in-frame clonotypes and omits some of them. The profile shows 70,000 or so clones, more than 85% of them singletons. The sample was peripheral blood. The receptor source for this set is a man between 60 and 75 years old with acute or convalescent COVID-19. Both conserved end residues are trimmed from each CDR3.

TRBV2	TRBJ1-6	ASRVGTGDPPLH
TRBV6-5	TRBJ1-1	ASSAKGTGSTEAF
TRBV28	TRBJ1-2	ASSFPGTGDSNYGYT
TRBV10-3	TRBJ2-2	AIRETGDPTGELF
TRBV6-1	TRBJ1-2	ASSDRNPNYGYT
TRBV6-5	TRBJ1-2	ALEGGSFYGYT
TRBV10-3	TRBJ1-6	AISERQGEYNSPLH
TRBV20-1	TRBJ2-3	SARDSRAQY
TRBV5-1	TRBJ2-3	ASSLEALAGGRTDTQY
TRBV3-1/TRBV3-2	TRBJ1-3	ASTARRSSGNTIY
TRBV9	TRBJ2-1	ASSVGQGSFEQF
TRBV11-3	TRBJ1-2	ASSFDRFQYGYT
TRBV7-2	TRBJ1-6	ASSLQGSDNSPLH
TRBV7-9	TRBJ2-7	ASSLAGTGGKGEQY
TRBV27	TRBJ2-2	ASSPTNDRVLRELF
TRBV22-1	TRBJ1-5	PGSALDHRGNQPQH
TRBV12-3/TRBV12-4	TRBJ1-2	ASSRTGDGYT
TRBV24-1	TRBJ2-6	ATSDSGTGLSGANVLT
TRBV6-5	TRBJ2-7	ASALYYEQY
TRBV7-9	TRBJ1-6	ASSLDSDNSPLH
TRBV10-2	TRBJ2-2	ASKGQGNTGELF
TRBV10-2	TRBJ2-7	ASSQLAGVSSYEQY
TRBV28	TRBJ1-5	ASSFGRGNQPQH
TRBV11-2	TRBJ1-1	ASSLAPEIEAF
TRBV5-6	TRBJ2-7	ASSSGQYEQY
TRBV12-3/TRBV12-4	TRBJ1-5	ASSRGNQPQH
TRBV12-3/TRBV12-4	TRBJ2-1	ASSSAGTGQF